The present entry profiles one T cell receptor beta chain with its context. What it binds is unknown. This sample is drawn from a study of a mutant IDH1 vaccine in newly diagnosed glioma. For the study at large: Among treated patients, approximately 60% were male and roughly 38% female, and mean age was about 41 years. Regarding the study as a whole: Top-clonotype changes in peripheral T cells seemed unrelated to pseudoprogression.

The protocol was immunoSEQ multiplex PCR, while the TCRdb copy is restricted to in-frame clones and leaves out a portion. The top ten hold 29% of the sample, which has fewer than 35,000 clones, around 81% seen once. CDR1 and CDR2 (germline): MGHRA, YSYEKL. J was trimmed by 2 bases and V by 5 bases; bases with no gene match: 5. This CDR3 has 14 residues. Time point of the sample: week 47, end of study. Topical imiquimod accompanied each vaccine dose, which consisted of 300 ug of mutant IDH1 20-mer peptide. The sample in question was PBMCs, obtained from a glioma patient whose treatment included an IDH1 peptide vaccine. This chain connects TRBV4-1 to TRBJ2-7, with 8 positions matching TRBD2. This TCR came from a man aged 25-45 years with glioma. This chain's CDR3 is CASSFLAGPYEQYF. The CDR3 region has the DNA TGCGCCAGCAGCTTCCTAGCGGGCCCCTACGAGCAGTACTTC.